A single sample is the source of the 18 T cell receptor beta chains below, sequenced in a study of T cell responses to AZD1222 COVID-19 vaccine. TCRdb keeps only in-frame clones here, not all; method: immunoSEQ multiplex PCR. The sample consists of about 67,000 clones, about 80% of them appearing once. Specimen: peripheral blood, collected 28 days after the second AZD1222 dose. The receptors derive from an adult who received the AZD1222 COVID-19 vaccine.

The genes are TRBV10-3 and TRBJ2-6, with D possibly being TRBD1 (5 bases). Trimming left V 0 bases short and J 2 bases short, with 11 bases between. CDR1 is ENHRY and CDR2 is SYGVKD in the germline V gene. This CDR3 has 17 residues. The CDR3 nucleotides are TGTGCCATCAGTGAGTCAGGCAGGGTCACTGGGGCCAACGTCCTGACTTTC. Protein product: CAISESGRVTGANVLTF.

This chain connects TRBV10-3 to TRBJ1-6; 7 bases are a match to TRBD1. Germline V gene lookup returns CDR1 ENHRY and CDR2 SYGVKD. The CDR3 consists of 16 residues. Losses at the gene ends were 4 bases for V and 5 bases for J; bases not matched to a gene: 8. The CDR3 DNA reads TGTGCCATCAGTGCGGGGAGAACAGGGGATAATTCACCCCTCCACTTT. Its protein product is CAISAGRTGDNSPLHF.

This chain connects TRBV27 to TRBJ1-5; no firm D call. Germline V gene data show CDR1 as MNHEY and CDR2 as SMNVEV (reference sequence). V lost 4 bases and J lost 4, with 11 bases in between. This CDR3 is 14 amino acids long. Here the CDR3 DNA reads TGTGCCAGCAGTTCCCCTTTACGGAATCAGCCCCAGCATTTT. Translated: CASSSPLRNQPQHF.

V is TRBV5-1 and J is TRBJ2-7, with 8 bases matching TRBD1. The germline CDR1 and CDR2 sequences are SGHRS and YFSETQ. After removal of 5 bases from V and 2 bases from J, the junction contained 9 bases not matched to a gene. The CDR3 totals 15 residues. The CDR3 DNA reads as TGCGCCAGCAGACTAGACAGGGGTCTAGCCTACGAGCAGTACTTC. This codes for CASRLDRGLAYEQYF.

This clone was observed a few times. This CDR3 is also generated by other DNA sequences in the sample. The chain's CDR3 is CASSIGATGELFF. The CDR3 nucleotides are TGTGCCAGTAGTATAGGGGCCACCGGGGAGCTGTTTTTT. The chain joins TRBV19 to TRBJ2-2; no clear D gene. CDR1 is LNHDA and CDR2 is SQIVND in the germline V gene (reference sequence). V lost 1 base to trimming and J lost 4 bases, with 4 bases between them. This CDR3 has 13 amino acids. Together with reference TRBV19 and TRBJ2-2, the CDR3 gives the full variable domain: DGGITQSPKYLFRKEGQNVTLSCEQNLNHDAMYWYRQDPGQGLRLIYYSQIVNDFQKGDIAEGYSVSREKKESFPLTVTSAQKNPTAFYLCASSIGATGELFFGEGSRLTVL.

By sample fraction, this clone is medium-sized (0.01 to 0.1%). As DNA, the CDR3 is TGTGCCAGCAGCCCTACCATGAACAACTATGGCTACACCTTC. The encoded protein is CASSPTMNNYGYTF. The chain uses TRBV14 and TRBJ1-2; D gene uncertain. V was cut by 4 bases and J by 2 bases, with 11 bases left in between. CDR3 length equals 14 residues. Per the germline V gene, CDR1 is SGHDN and CDR2 is FVKESK.

As for this clone: Within the sample, other DNA sequences also encode this same CDR3. The gene calls are TRBV27 and TRBJ1-5, with TRBD1 matching 7 bases. The CDR3 has 15 residues. The germline CDR1 and CDR2 sequences are MNHEY and SMNVEV (reference sequence). J lost 2 bases, V lost 3 bases, and 4 bases had no gene match. CDR3 coding DNA: TGTGCCAGCAGTTTTCAGGGGGTGGGCAATCAGCCCCAGCATTTT. It translates to CASSFQGVGNQPQHF.

The gene calls are TRBV7-6 and TRBJ2-1; 8 bases match TRBD1. This CDR3 has 13 amino acids. Germline values: CDR1 SGHVS, CDR2 FNYEAQ. J was trimmed by 10 bases and V by 3 bases; bases with no gene match: 5. This chain's CDR3 is CASSFGTGGEQFF. The CDR3, as DNA: TGTGCCAGCAGCTTTGGTACAGGGGGGGAGCAGTTCTTC. Based on the CDR3 plus reference TRBV7-6 and TRBJ2-1, the full variable domain is GAGVSQSPRYKVTKRGQDVALRCDPISGHVSLYWYRQALGQGPEFLTYFNYEAQQDKSGLPNDRFSAERPEGSISTLTIQRTEQRDSAMYRCASSFGTGGEQFFGPGTRLTVL.

The CDR3 sequence is CASSETRYNEQFF. For the CDR3, the DNA is TGTGCCAGCAGTGAGACACGTTACAATGAGCAGTTCTTC. The V call is TRBV28, the J call TRBJ2-1, with D hard to call. This CDR3 is built from 13 residues. V was shortened by 5 bases and J by 4 bases, with 9 bases between the two germline ends. The V gene's germline CDR1 is MDHEN and CDR2 SYDVKM. Based on the CDR3 plus reference TRBV28 and TRBJ2-1, the full variable domain is DVKVTQSSRYLVKRTGEKVFLECVQDMDHENMFWYRQDPGLGLRLIYFSYDVKMKEKGDIPEGYSVSREKKERFSLILESASTNQTSMYLCASSETRYNEQFFGPGTRLTVL.

This rearrangement joins TRBV18 to TRBJ1-2; 9 bases map to TRBD1. Germline V gene lookup returns CDR1 KGHSH and CDR2 LQKENI. The trim removed 4 bases at V and 5 bases at J, leaving 8 bases unmatched. The CDR3 extends over 15 amino acids. CDR3 loop: CASSLRTGAEYGYTF. The CDR3 DNA is TGTGCCAGCTCACTTAGGACAGGGGCGGAATATGGCTACACCTTC.

The genes are TRBV6-5 and TRBJ1-2, with unresolved D. CDR3 size: 13 residues. Germline V gene sequence: CDR1 MNHEY, CDR2 SVGAGI. V was cut by 0 bases and J by 4 bases, with 6 bases left in between. CDR3 nucleotides: TGTGCCAGCAGTTACTCGGAGGGCTATGGCTACACCTTC. The encoded protein is CASSYSEGYGYTF.

V usage is TRBV29-1 and J usage is TRBJ1-1; D is uncertain. Germline V lookup: CDR1 SQVTM, CDR2 ANQGSEA. The CDR3 sequence is 13 residues long. Trimming removed 1 base from V and 4 bases from J, with 10 bases in between. The CDR3 reads CSVEGLTGTEAFF. Here the CDR3 DNA reads TGCAGCGTTGAAGGGCTGACGGGCACTGAAGCTTTCTTT.

The CDR3 nucleotides are TGTGCCAGCAGTCCCAGGACAGGAGGATCTGAAGCTTTCTTT. Translating it yields CASSPRTGGSEAFF. The chain combines TRBV7-8 with TRBJ1-1, with TRBD1 matching 7 bases. The CDR3 contains 14 residues. The ends lost 6 bases at V and 6 bases at J; junction bases unmatched: 10. From germline, CDR1 is SGHVS and CDR2 FQNEAQ.

The chain combines TRBV7-8 with TRBJ2-7; 8 bases map to TRBD1. With 5 bases clipped from V and 0 bases from J, the junction kept 6 bases outside the gene matches. The CDR3 runs to 15 residues. Germline V gene sequence: CDR1 SGHVS, CDR2 FQNEAQ. The CDR3 loop is CASSPGTGSSYEQYF. The CDR3 nucleotides are TGTGCCAGCAGCCCCGGGACAGGCAGCTCCTACGAGCAGTACTTC.

V is TRBV9 and J is TRBJ2-7, with 8 positions matching TRBD2. Looked up from germline, CDR1 is SGDLS and CDR2 is YYNGEE. J lost 6 bases, V lost 0 bases, and 8 bases had no gene match. There are 15 residues in the CDR3. The CDR3 reads CASSVGAGEGFEQYF. In DNA form, the CDR3 reads TGTGCCAGCAGCGTAGGAGCGGGGGAAGGGTTCGAGCAGTACTTC.

This clone was found a few times. The genes are TRBV6-5 and TRBJ1-4, with TRBD1 as a possible D gene (6 bases). Trimming took 4 bases from V and 7 from J, leaving 10 bases between them. This CDR3 region has 13 residues. The germline V gene encodes CDR1 MNHEY and CDR2 SVGAGI. The CDR3 DNA follows: TGTGCCAGCAGTTTACAGGGCTCTGAAAAACTGTTTTTT. Translating it yields CASSLQGSEKLFF.

V and J are TRBV7-2 and TRBJ1-2; no reliable D call. V gave up 5 bases and J gave up 5 bases, with 12 bases separating them. Germline V lookup: CDR1 SGHTA, CDR2 FQGNSA. The CDR3 sequence is 13 residues long. CDR3 in amino acids: CASSGRRIYGYTF. The CDR3 DNA reads TGTGCCAGCAGCGGTAGACGGATATATGGCTACACCTTC. The entire variable domain, with the rest obtained from reference TRBV7-2 and TRBJ1-2, is as follows: GAGVSQSPSNKVTEKGKDVELRCDPISGHTALYWYRQSLGQGLEFLIYFQGNSAPDKSGLPSDRFSAERTGGSVSTLTIQRTQQEDSAVYLCASSGRRIYGYTFGSGTRLTVV.

The rearrangement uses TRBV10-3 and TRBJ1-1; D not resolved. The germline V and J ends were trimmed by 4 bases and 0 bases, with 6 bases remaining between them. This CDR3 region has 13 residues. Germline V gives CDR1 ENHRY, CDR2 SYGVKD. The CDR3 sequence: CAISGDMNTEAFF. CDR3 in DNA: TGTGCCATCAGTGGCGATATGAACACTGAAGCTTTCTTT.